This T cell receptor (beta chain) stems from a study of cytomegalovirus exposure and HLA in healthy donors. The PCR made use of 60 Vbeta and 13 Jbeta primers. The assay was immunoSEQ multiplex PCR, and TCRdb's table has in-frame clones only and misses some. The sample records around 80,000 clones, about 79% being singletons. For this clone: The antigen is not known. At one boundary the junction diverges from the germline segment, which might be a read error.

Overall study findings and caveats: In a later analysis, at a false discovery rate of 0.05, 15,000 to 20,000 TCR beta sequences were associated with HLA alleles. A later analysis reportedly found fewer N-insertions in an Asian-associated ancestry cluster than the approximately 670-donor mean.

Germline V lookup: CDR1 GTSNPN, CDR2 SVGIG (reference sequence). This CDR3 region has 12 residues. Healthy bone marrow donors made up the donor group. This clonotype was obtained from a man in his forties in good health and CMV-seronegative. The chain couples TRBV30 to TRBJ1-6; D remains ambiguous. Source material: PBMCs. The CDR3 bases are TGTTCCTGGAGCGCGGTCAAATCACCCCTCCACTTT. Translated: CSWSAVKSPLHF.